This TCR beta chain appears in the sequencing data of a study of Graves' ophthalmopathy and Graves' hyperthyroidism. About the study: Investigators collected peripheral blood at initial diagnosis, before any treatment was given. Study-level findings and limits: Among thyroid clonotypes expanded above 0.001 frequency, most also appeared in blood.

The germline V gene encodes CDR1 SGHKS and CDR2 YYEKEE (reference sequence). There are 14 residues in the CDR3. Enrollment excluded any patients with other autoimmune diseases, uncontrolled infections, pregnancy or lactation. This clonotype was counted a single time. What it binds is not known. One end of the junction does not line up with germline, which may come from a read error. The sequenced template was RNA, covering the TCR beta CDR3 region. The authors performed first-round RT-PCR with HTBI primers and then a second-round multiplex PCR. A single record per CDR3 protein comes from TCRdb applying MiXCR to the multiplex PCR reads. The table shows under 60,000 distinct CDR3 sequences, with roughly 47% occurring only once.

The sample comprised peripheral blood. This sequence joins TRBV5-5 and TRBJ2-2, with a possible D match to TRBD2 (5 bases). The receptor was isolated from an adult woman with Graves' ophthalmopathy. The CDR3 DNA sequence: TGTGCCAACAGCTTGATCGGGGACACCGGGGAGCTGTTTTTT. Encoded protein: CANSLIGDTGELFF.